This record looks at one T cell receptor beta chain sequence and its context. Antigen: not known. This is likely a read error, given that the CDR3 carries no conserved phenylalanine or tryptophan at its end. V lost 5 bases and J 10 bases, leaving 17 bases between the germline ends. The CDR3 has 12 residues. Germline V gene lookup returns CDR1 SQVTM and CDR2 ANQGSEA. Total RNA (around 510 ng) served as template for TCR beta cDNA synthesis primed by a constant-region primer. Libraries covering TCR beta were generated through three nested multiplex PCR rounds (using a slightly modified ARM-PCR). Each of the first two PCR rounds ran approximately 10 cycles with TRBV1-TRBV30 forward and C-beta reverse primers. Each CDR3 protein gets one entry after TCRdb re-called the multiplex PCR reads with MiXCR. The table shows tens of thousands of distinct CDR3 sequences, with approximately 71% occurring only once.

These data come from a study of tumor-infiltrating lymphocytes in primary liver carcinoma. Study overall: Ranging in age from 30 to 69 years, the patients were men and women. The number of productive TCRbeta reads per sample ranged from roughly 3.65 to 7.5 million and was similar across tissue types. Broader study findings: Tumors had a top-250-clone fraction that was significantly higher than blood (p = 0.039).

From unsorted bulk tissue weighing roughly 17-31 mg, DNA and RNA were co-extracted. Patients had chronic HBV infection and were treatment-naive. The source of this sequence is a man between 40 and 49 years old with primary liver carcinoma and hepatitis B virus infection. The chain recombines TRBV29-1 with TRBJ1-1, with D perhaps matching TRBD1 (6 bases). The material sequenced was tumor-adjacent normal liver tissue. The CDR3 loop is CSVRWGATGAFS. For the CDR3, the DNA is TGCAGCGTTCGATGGGGCGCGACAGGAGCTTTCTCT.